The rows below give T cell receptor beta chains drawn from one sample of a study of shared clonotypes between healthy human individuals. Using immunoSEQ multiplex PCR, the repertoire was profiled, and TCRdb retains in-frame clones only, with some absent. The sample lists approximately 740,000 clones, about 92% occurring once. Sequenced sample: naive CD8+ T cells sorted from blood. The receptors were sampled from a man aged 30 to 45 in good health. The CDR3 runs from the conserved cysteine through the conserved F or W. D genes are given only for firm matches. Size is omitted from some rows. Given values are once, few, many or a class for expanded clones.

NA	NA	TRBV2	TRBJ1-2	16	CASSELPGTASYGYTF	TGTGCCAGCAGTGAACTCCCCGGTACAGCAAGCTATGGCTACACCTTC
NA	TRBD1	TRBV10-2	TRBJ2-7	15	CASRAAGTGEKEQYF	TGCGCCAGCAGGGCCGCCGGGACAGGGGAGAAAGAGCAGTACTTC
once	TRBD1	TRBV7-6	TRBJ1-2	15	CASSPGTGGDYGYTF	TGTGCCAGCAGCCCAGGGACAGGAGGGGACTATGGCTACACCTTC
NA	NA	TRBV7-2	TRBJ1-1	19	CASSLDNSLGFVMNTEAFF	TGTGCCAGCAGCTTAGATAATAGCTTGGGCTTCGTGATGAACACTGAAGCTTTCTTT
NA	NA	TRBV6-5	TRBJ1-3	15	CASSGGPGPGNTIYF	TGTGCCAGCAGTGGGGGGCCAGGACCAGGAAACACCATATATTTT
NA	NA	TRBV29-1	TRBJ2-7	15	CSVEISGSEAYEQYF	TGCAGCGTTGAAATATCGGGAAGTGAAGCCTACGAGCAGTACTTC
NA	NA	TRBV5-4	TRBJ2-7	14	CASSSRENIYEQYF	TGTGCCAGCAGCTCTAGGGAAAATATCTACGAGCAGTACTTC
NA	NA	TRBV19	TRBJ1-4	16	CASSRPRGHLDEKLFF	TGTGCCAGTAGCAGGCCCAGGGGCCATCTGGATGAAAAACTGTTTTTT
NA	TRBD1	TRBV27	TRBJ1-2	13	CASSPGTGRGYTF	TGTGCCAGCAGTCCCGGGACAGGGCGTGGCTACACCTTC
NA	NA	TRBV27	TRBJ2-1	13	CASSWAGGNEQFF	TGTGCCAGCAGTTGGGCCGGCGGGAATGAGCAGTTCTTC
NA	NA	TRBV9	TRBJ2-1	16	CASSGVGLGVRNEQFF	TGTGCCAGCAGCGGGGTGGGCCTGGGGGTGCGGAATGAGCAGTTCTTC
NA	TRBD2	TRBV13	TRBJ2-1	16	CASSSGLAGEYNEQFF	TGTGCCAGCAGCTCAGGACTAGCGGGAGAATACAATGAGCAGTTCTTC
NA	NA	TRBV9	TRBJ2-7	16	CASSVGSSTKGDEQYF	TGTGCCAGCAGCGTAGGATCATCCACAAAAGGGGACGAGCAGTACTTC
NA	TRBD1	TRBV7-2	TRBJ2-7	14	CASSSTGFSYEQYF	TGTGCCAGCAGCTCGACAGGGTTTTCCTACGAGCAGTACTTC
NA	NA	TRBV10-3	TRBJ2-3	16	CAISESTGSSTDTQYF	TGTGCCATCAGTGAGTCAACAGGCTCTAGCACAGATACGCAGTATTTT
NA	TRBD2	TRBV28	TRBJ2-7	18	CASSSILIEAGGVREQYF	TGTGCCAGCAGTTCTATTCTTATAGAAGCGGGAGGAGTGAGGGAGCAGTACTTC
NA	NA	TRBV15	TRBJ1-2	15	CATSRGASSNYGYTF	TGTGCCACCAGCAGAGGAGCCTCTTCCAATTATGGCTACACCTTC
once	NA	TRBV14	TRBJ2-1	16	CASTPAGTRLDNEQFF	TGTGCCAGCACCCCAGCCGGGACAAGGTTAGACAATGAGCAGTTCTTC
NA	NA	TRBV14	TRBJ1-2	14	CASSQGNPLNGYTF	TGTGCCAGCAGCCAAGGAAATCCTCTGAATGGCTACACCTTC
NA	NA	TRBV4-1	TRBJ1-1	15	CASSQQDGGGTEAFF	TGCGCCAGCAGCCAGCAAGACGGGGGAGGGACTGAAGCTTTCTTT
NA	TRBD2	TRBV28	TRBJ2-7	15	CASSLASGASYEQYF	TGTGCCAGCAGTTTGGCCAGCGGGGCCTCCTACGAGCAGTACTTC
NA	NA	TRBV7-9	TRBJ1-1	17	CAILPIHDGGSNTEAFF	TGTGCCATCCTCCCAATACACGACGGGGGCTCGAACACTGAAGCTTTCTTT
NA	NA	TRBV7-9	TRBJ2-5	16	CASTASWSREPETQYF	TGTGCCAGCACCGCCTCTTGGTCCAGGGAACCGGAGACCCAGTACTTC
NA	NA	TRBV5-5	TRBJ2-2	14	CASSLGSFAGELFF	TGTGCCAGCAGCTTGGGTAGTTTCGCCGGGGAGCTGTTTTTT
NA	NA	TRBV7-9	TRBJ2-7	13	CASSLLAFDEQYF	TGTGCCAGCAGCTTATTGGCTTTCGACGAGCAGTACTTC
NA	NA	TRBV7-6	TRBJ2-7	13	CASSLGQVYEQYF	TGTGCCAGCAGCTTAGGCCAGGTCTACGAGCAGTACTTC
NA	TRBD1	TRBV28	TRBJ2-2	14	CASRGQLNTGELFF	TGTGCCAGCAGGGGACAGCTGAACACCGGGGAGCTGTTTTTT
NA	TRBD1	TRBV4-1	TRBJ1-1	15	CASSQVGQANTEAFF	TGCGCCAGCAGCCAAGTCGGACAGGCGAACACTGAAGCTTTCTTT
once	NA	TRBV11-1	TRBJ2-1	13	CASSPLGLSEQFF	TGTGCCAGCAGCCCCCTTGGATTGAGCGAGCAGTTCTTC
NA	TRBD2	TRBV4-2	TRBJ2-1	16	CASTVIPSGVYNEQFF	TGTGCCAGCACCGTGATTCCTAGCGGGGTATACAATGAGCAGTTCTTC